This T cell receptor (beta chain) was found in a study of vaccination and CD4 T cells after COVID-19. Background on the study: The authors exposed cells to overlapping spike peptides derived from SARS-CoV-2, HCoV-NL63, HCoV-OC43 and HCoV-229E.

The V gene's germline CDR1 is DFQATT and CDR2 SNEGSKA (reference sequence). This CDR3 has 13 residues. V was shortened by 7 bases and J by 7 bases, with 16 bases between the two germline ends. Cultured CD4+ T cell DNA underwent sequencing with the Oncomine TCR Beta short-read assay. Each CDR3 protein gets one entry after TCRdb re-called the PCR reads with MiXCR. The table has 13,000 to 15,000 distinct CDR3 sequences, less than 35% seen once. This clonotype was seen only a few times. Its antigen remains unidentified. Noted treatment: approximately nine-day PBMC culture with coronavirus spike peptide pools or control peptides (ViraFEST assay). The ViraFEST method relied on peptide pools to expand antigen-specific T cells, followed by TCR sequencing. Every well contained around 2.2 million PBMCs, which were grown with about 9.2 IU/ml IL-2 and about 10 ug/ml peptide pools.

Sequenced input: CD4+ T cells from blood, cultured in vitro. This clonotype was obtained from a human donor who had recovered from COVID-19. This rearrangement joins TRBV20-1 to TRBJ1-4; D remains ambiguous. As DNA, the CDR3 is TGCAGTGGGCTACAAGTGGAGAGTGAAAAACTGTTTTTT. Translation: CSGLQVESEKLFF.